This T cell receptor (beta chain) derives from a study of blood T cell repertoires in COVID-19. Original processing notes: Reference gene primer amplification yielded estimated nucleated cell counts. Clones were sequenced by immunoSEQ multiplex PCR, and TCRdb holds only the in-frame ones, with some missing. The V and J calls and the clone size are those of that table, but D and trimming were determined from the DNA. The sample has 200,000 or so clones; about 85% are singletons. This CDR3 is 13 amino acids long. V was pared by 3 bases and J by 3 bases, with 8 bases between. CDR1 is KGHSH and CDR2 is LQKENI in the germline V gene. Symptom resolution, clearance, or two negative PCRs marked the recovered donors of Cohort 3.

The source material was PBMCs or T cells enriched from blood (not recorded which). This receptor was obtained from a man aged 25 to 40 who had recovered from COVID-19. The rearrangement links TRBV18 to TRBJ1-2; perhaps TRBD1 as D (5 bases). This chain's CDR3 is CASSPTDDYGYTF. CDR3 in DNA: TGTGCCAGCTCACCGACAGACGACTATGGCTACACCTTC.